What follows are 9 T cell receptor beta chains derived from one specimen sequenced in a study of shared clonotypes between healthy human individuals. TCRdb's copy holds only in-frame clones and misses some; the assay was immunoSEQ multiplex PCR. The sample holds millions of clones, over 85% seen once. The specimen was naive CD4+ T cells sorted from blood. Subset denoted: CD45RA+ positively selected. The origin of the receptors is a man aged 18 to 35 in good health.

This chain links TRBV9 with TRBJ2-1; TRBD2 agrees at 7 bases. Looked up from germline, CDR1 is SGDLS and CDR2 is YYNGEE. Trimming removed 2 bases from V and 2 bases from J; junction bases left unmatched: 4. The CDR3 loop spans 15 amino acids. The CDR3 nucleotides are TGTGCCAGCAGCGTGGGACTAACCACCTACAATGAGCAGTTCTTC. Translating it yields CASSVGLTTYNEQFF.

The CDR3 region is CASRNRDGFNQPQHF. CDR3 nucleotides: TGTGCCAGCCGAAACAGGGACGGATTCAATCAGCCCCAGCATTTT. This rearrangement joins TRBV6-1 to TRBJ1-5, with a weak D call TRBD1 (6 bases). The ends were cut back, 8 bases at V and 3 bases at J, with 17 bases in the middle. Germline V lookup: CDR1 MNHNS, CDR2 SASEGT. The length of the CDR3 is 15 residues.

About this clone: Within the sample, other DNA sequences also encode this same CDR3. This sequence joins TRBV6-6 and TRBJ2-7; 9 nucleotides agree with TRBD1. This CDR3 spans 15 amino acids. The trim removed 0 bases at V and 2 bases at J, leaving 2 bases unmatched. Germline V lookup: CDR1 MNHNY, CDR2 SVGAGI (reference sequence). The CDR3 DNA sequence: TGTGCCAGCAGTTACTCCCGACAGGGGGCCTACGAGCAGTACTTC. It encodes CASSYSRQGAYEQYF.

V is TRBV25-1 and J is TRBJ1-1; a possible D gene is TRBD1 (5 bases). The V end lost 1 base, the J end lost 0 bases, and 9 bases lay between the germline ends. The CDR3 totals 15 residues. CDR1 and CDR2 (germline): MGHDK, SYGVNS. In nucleotides, the CDR3 is TGTGCCAGCAGTGAATCGACAGTAGTGAACACTGAAGCTTTCTTT. Its protein product is CASSESTVVNTEAFF.

The rearrangement joins TRBV30 to TRBJ1-4; 7 nucleotides agree with TRBD1. V shed 1 base, J shed 8 bases, and the junction held 10 bases outside the gene matches. Germline values: CDR1 GTSNPN, CDR2 SVGIG (reference sequence). This CDR3 contains 15 residues. The DNA for the CDR3 is TGTGCCTGGAGTGCCAGGTTAGGGGGCGCGGAAAAACTGTTTTTT. It codes for CAWSARLGGAEKLFF.

As for this clone: It may be a read error: a sequence one base away is much more abundant. Other DNA sequences in the same sample also yield this CDR3. CDR3 nucleotides: TGTGCCAGCAGCCGAGACAGGTACGAGCAGTACTTC. Protein: CASSRDRYEQYF. V and J are TRBV7-2 and TRBJ2-7, with D maybe TRBD1 (6 bases). Trimming left V 5 bases short and J 4 bases short, with 9 bases between. Germline assignment: CDR1 SGHTA and CDR2 FQGNSA. The CDR3 extends over 12 amino acids.

On this clone: The identical CDR3 is also encoded by other nucleotide sequences in the sample. The chain uses TRBV30 and TRBJ2-5, with D maybe TRBD1 (6 bases). This CDR3 has 12 amino acids. Trimming removed 3 bases at V and 5 bases at J, with 10 bases between. Germline CDR1 reads GTSNPN; CDR2 reads SVGIG (reference sequence). CDR3 sequence (DNA): TGTGCCTGGAGCAGGGGTGTGGAGACCCAGTACTTC. Translating it yields CAWSRGVETQYF. The entire variable domain, with the rest obtained from reference TRBV30 and TRBJ2-5, is as follows: SQTIHQWPATLVQPVGSPLSLECTVEGTSNPNLYWYRQAAGRGLQLLFYSVGIGQISSEVPQNLSASRPQDRQFILSSKKLLLSDSGFYLCAWSRGVETQYFGPGTRLLVL.

The rearrangement links TRBV7-8 to TRBJ2-3; D possibly corresponds to TRBD2 (6 bases). Trimming took off 1 base at V and 6 bases at J, with 14 bases between the two ends. The CDR3 is 15 amino acids. The germline CDR1 and CDR2 sequences are SGHVS and FQNEAQ. For the CDR3, the DNA is TGTGCCAGCAGCTTAGGTTATTCGGGGAGGGATACGCAGTATTTT. Translated, it gives CASSLGYSGRDTQYF.

This chain links TRBV18 with TRBJ1-1; D is unclear. Looked up from germline, CDR1 is KGHSH and CDR2 is LQKENI. Between the trimmed V and J ends, which lost 2 bases and 4 bases, there was a span of 14 bases. CDR3 length: 15 residues. The CDR3 DNA is TGTGCCAGCTCACCAGCCGAGACGGCCGGCACTGAAGCTTTCTTT. This sequence encodes CASSPAETAGTEAFF.